Each of the 4 T cell receptor beta chains below was sequenced from the same sample in a study of CD4 T cells in relation to SARS-CoV-2 and coronaviruses. Libraries were prepared by immunoSEQ multiplex PCR; TCRdb keeps only in-frame clonotypes and omits some of them. The sample records about 18,000 clones, around three quarters being singletons. Unexposed donor CD4+ T cells date from 2011-2018, before the COVID-19 pandemic. Isolation of CD4+ T cells took place after about eleven days in culture. No antigen has been assigned to these receptors. What was sequenced was CD4+ T cells from PBMCs, cultured in vitro. The receptors stem from a human donor in good health.

This clone was observed a single time. The V call is TRBV3-1 (or the pseudogene TRBV3-2), the J call TRBJ2-5; no clear D. Trimming removed 2 bases from V and 5 bases from J, with 9 bases in between. The CDR3 has 13 residues. Germline CDR1 and CDR2: LGHDT and YNNKEL (reference sequence). The CDR3: CASSQRPRETQYF. For the CDR3, the DNA is TGTGCCAGCAGCCAACGGCCGAGGGAGACCCAGTACTTC.

V and J are TRBV19 and TRBJ1-2; 7 bases match TRBD1. CDR1 is LNHDA and CDR2 is SQIVND in the germline V gene (reference sequence). The CDR3 runs 13 residues. Trimming cost V 7 bases and J 8 bases; bases outside gene matches: 10. Here the CDR3 reads CASIGQDLRGYTF. For the CDR3, the DNA is TGTGCCAGTATCGGACAGGACCTAAGGGGCTACACCTTC.

The chain joins TRBV7-8 to TRBJ2-3; the D is unclear. The CDR3 sequence is 14 residues long. CDR1 is SGHVS, CDR2 FQNEAQ, per germline. Trimming cost V 5 bases and J 4 bases, with 13 bases left between them. CDR3 region: CASSARIQADTQYF. The CDR3, as DNA: TGTGCCAGCAGCGCTAGAATTCAAGCAGATACGCAGTATTTT.

The chain recombines TRBV4-2 with TRBJ2-7, with TRBD2 matching 9 bases. CDR1 and CDR2 from the germline V gene are LGHNA and YNFKEQ. The CDR3 length is 15 residues. V shed 1 base, J shed 4 bases, and the junction held 5 bases outside the gene matches. The chain's CDR3 is CASSQVLTSGYEQYF. The CDR3 nucleotides are TGTGCCAGCAGCCAAGTTTTGACTAGCGGTTACGAGCAGTACTTC.